The 18 T cell receptor beta chains reported below all come from one sample, sequenced in a study of T-cell reconstitution after alpha-beta-depleted transplantation in children. A library of TCRbeta sequences, prepared with unique molecular identifiers, was generated. MiXCR, run by TCRdb on the PCR reads, gives a single entry per CDR3 protein. The top ten clones hold roughly 2% of a sample with hundreds of thousands of distinct CDR3 sequences, over 9.5% of them seen once. Sample: PBMCs, taken before TCRalphabeta/CD19-depleted stem cell transplant. The source is a child aged 2 to 15 with inherited bone marrow failure, due to receive a stem cell transplant.

This clonotype came up many times. The chain is built from TRBV7-2 and TRBJ2-7; TRBD1 agrees at 8 bases. CDR3 length: 15 residues. J gave up 6 bases and V 1 base, and 8 bases lay outside the gene matches. Germline-derived CDR1 and CDR2 are SGHTA and FQGNSA. The CDR3 sequence is CASSLEGQGASEQYF. The CDR3 region has the DNA TGTGCCAGCAGCTTAGAGGGGCAGGGGGCGTCCGAGCAGTACTTC.

In this sample, this clonotype turned up many times. This chain connects TRBV10-2 to TRBJ2-7; 11 positions match TRBD2. The V and J ends lost 10 bases and 3 bases, in that order; junction bases with no gene match: 8. The CDR3 totals 14 residues. Germline CDR1 reads WSHSY; CDR2 reads SAAADI. The CDR3 sequence: CAIGSGTSGYEQYF. In nucleotides, the CDR3 is TGCGCCATCGGGTCCGGGACTAGCGGCTACGAGCAGTACTTC.

This clonotype was recorded at least ten times. The rearrangement links TRBV27 to TRBJ2-1, with TRBD2 matching 13 bases. J gave up 3 bases and V 2 bases, and 10 bases lay outside the gene matches. This CDR3 comprises 19 residues. CDR1 is MNHEY, CDR2 SMNVEV, per germline (reference sequence). The CDR3 spells CASSLGGLAGVTGYNEQFF. In nucleotides, the CDR3 is TGTGCCAGCAGTTTAGGTGGACTAGCGGGAGTTACGGGCTACAATGAGCAGTTCTTC.

This clonotype was detected many times. The chain recombines TRBV4-3 with TRBJ2-7; tentatively, D is TRBD1 (5 bases). Between the trimmed V and J ends, which lost 0 bases and 2 bases, there was a span of 20 bases. This CDR3 contains 18 residues. Germline V lookup: CDR1 LGHNA, CDR2 YSLEER. The chain's CDR3 is CASSQEGPTGPLTYEQYF. In DNA, the CDR3 is TGCGCCAGCAGCCAAGAAGGGCCCACAGGTCCCCTCACCTACGAGCAGTACTTC.

This chain links TRBV20-1 with TRBJ1-6; D gene uncertain. The germline gives CDR1 DFQATT, CDR2 SNEGSKA (reference sequence). The CDR3 runs 14 residues. V dropped 5 bases and J dropped 7 bases, with 15 bases sitting between them. The CDR3 loop reads CSASAPIPNSPLHF. The CDR3 coding sequence is TGCAGTGCTTCAGCCCCGATTCCAAATTCACCCCTCCACTTT.

This clonotype was seen repeatedly, ten times or more. The chain couples TRBV7-2 to TRBJ2-7; no clear D. The CDR3 consists of 13 residues. Germline V lookup: CDR1 SGHTA, CDR2 FQGNSA. Trimming removed 1 base at V and 3 bases at J, with 7 bases between. Here the CDR3 DNA reads TGTGCCAGCAGCTTAGTTCGTTTCTACGAGCAGTACTTC. Translation: CASSLVRFYEQYF.

This clonotype was observed many times. J is TRBJ2-2 and V is TRBV28, with 9 bases that match TRBD1. V gave up 8 bases and J gave up 8 bases; unmatched junction bases: 9. Germline CDR1 MDHEN, CDR2 SYDVKM. The CDR3 length is 14 residues. The CDR3 sequence is CASSYRGQDGELFF. CDR3 nucleotide sequence: TGTGCCAGCTCTTACAGGGGGCAAGATGGGGAGCTGTTTTTT.

This clonotype was counted ten times or more. The chain carries TRBV7-2 and TRBJ2-7; tentative D call: TRBD2 (6 bases). From germline, CDR1 is SGHTA and CDR2 FQGNSA. CDR3 length: 15 residues. V was cut by 1 base and J by 3 bases, with 13 bases left in between. The CDR3 loop is CASSLVGGIYYEQYF. The CDR3 nucleotides read TGTGCCAGCAGCTTAGTCGGCGGGATTTACTACGAGCAGTACTTC.

The V and J genes are TRBV4-1 and TRBJ2-3; D is unclear. Per the germline V gene, CDR1 is MGHRA and CDR2 is YSYEKL. This CDR3 has 13 amino acids. Trimming left V 2 bases short and J 3 bases short, with 6 bases between. The CDR3 here is CASSQRTTDTQYF. DNA of the CDR3: TGCGCCAGCAGCCAACGAACAACAGATACGCAGTATTTT.

This clonotype was seen a handful of times. The chain is built from TRBV4-1 and TRBJ2-3, with TRBD2 matching 10 bases. This CDR3 has 15 residues. The ends lost 0 bases at V and 8 bases at J; junction bases unmatched: 5. Germline V CDR1 and CDR2: MGHRA, YSYEKL. In DNA form, the CDR3 reads TGCGCCAGCAGCCAAGAAGCTAGCGGGGGAAGTACGCAGTATTTT. Protein: CASSQEASGGSTQYF.

This chain uses TRBV12-3 or TRBV12-4 with TRBJ1-5; 9 bases are a match to TRBD1. This CDR3 contains 14 residues. J was trimmed by 3 bases and V by 8 bases; bases with no gene match: 5. The chain's CDR3 is CASGSQGANQPQHF. The CDR3 nucleotides read TGTGCCAGCGGGTCACAGGGGGCCAATCAGCCCCAGCATTTT.

This clonotype has at least ten counts. The DNA of the CDR3 is TGCGCCAGCAGCGAGCCGTCCTACGAGCAGTACTTC. Translating it yields CASSEPSYEQYF. The chain employs TRBV5-1 and TRBJ2-7; D is ambiguous. The V and J ends lost 4 bases and 1 base respectively, with 6 bases between them. The length of the CDR3 is 12 residues. The germline V gene encodes CDR1 SGHRS and CDR2 YFSETQ.

This clonotype was picked up many times. The J gene is TRBJ2-7, the V gene TRBV12-3 or TRBV12-4, with TRBD2 matching 8 bases. The CDR3 extends over 14 amino acids. The V segment lost 6 bases and the J segment 2 bases; nucleotides outside the gene matches: 6. CDR3 protein: CASSYSLAAYEQYF. The CDR3 DNA sequence: TGTGCCAGCAGCTATTCACTAGCGGCCTACGAGCAGTACTTC.

This clonotype was counted at least ten times. The chain uses TRBV30 and TRBJ1-4; TRBD1 matches 8 bases. Germline V CDR1 and CDR2: GTSNPN, SVGIG (reference sequence). CDR3 size: 13 residues. V trimming: 5 bases; J trimming: 4 bases; junction bases outside the gene matches: 3. Here the CDR3 DNA reads TGTGCCTGGGACAGGGGTGTTAATGAAAAACTGTTTTTT. This codes for CAWDRGVNEKLFF.

This clonotype was detected ten times or more. This rearrangement joins TRBV11-2 to TRBJ2-7; D ambiguous. V lost 7 bases and J 6 bases, leaving 10 bases between the germline ends. Germline V CDR1 and CDR2: SGHAT, FQNNGV. The CDR3 consists of 11 residues. The CDR3 protein is CASTPGSEQYF. The CDR3 region has the DNA TGTGCCAGCACCCCTGGGTCCGAGCAGTACTTC. Complete variable domain (other parts from reference TRBV11-2 and TRBJ2-7): EAGVAQSPRYKIIEKRQSVAFWCNPISGHATLYWYQQILGQGPKLLIQFQNNGVVDDSQLPKDRFSAERLKGVDSTLKIQPAKLEDSAVYLCASTPGSEQYFGPGTRLTVT.

This clonotype has at least ten counts. The chain's CDR3 is CSATSIRTGQETQYF. CDR3 nucleotides: TGCAGCGCCACTTCGATTAGGACAGGCCAAGAGACCCAGTACTTC. The chain links TRBV29-1 to TRBJ2-5; TRBD1 agrees at 7 bases. CDR3 length: 15 residues. Per the germline V gene, CDR1 is SQVTM and CDR2 is ANQGSEA. Trimming removed 7 bases from V and 1 base from J; junction bases left unmatched: 12.

In its sample, this clonotype was seen many times. V and J are TRBV12-3 or TRBV12-4 and TRBJ1-2; D gene unclear. The CDR3 covers 12 residues. Trimming cost V 6 bases and J 8 bases, with 13 bases left between them. This chain's CDR3 is CASRKDTYGYTF. DNA for the CDR3: TGTGCCAGCAGAAAAGATACTTACGGCTACACCTTC.

This clonotype was counted many times. This chain connects TRBV4-1 to TRBJ2-7; 9 bases are shared with TRBD2. CDR1 and CDR2 from the germline V gene are MGHRA and YSYEKL. The CDR3 contains 16 residues. V shed 0 bases and J 1 base; nucleotides not matched to a gene: 4. The CDR3 here is CASSQDLAGASYEQYF. CDR3 DNA: TGCGCCAGCAGCCAAGATTTAGCGGGAGCTTCCTACGAGCAGTACTTC.